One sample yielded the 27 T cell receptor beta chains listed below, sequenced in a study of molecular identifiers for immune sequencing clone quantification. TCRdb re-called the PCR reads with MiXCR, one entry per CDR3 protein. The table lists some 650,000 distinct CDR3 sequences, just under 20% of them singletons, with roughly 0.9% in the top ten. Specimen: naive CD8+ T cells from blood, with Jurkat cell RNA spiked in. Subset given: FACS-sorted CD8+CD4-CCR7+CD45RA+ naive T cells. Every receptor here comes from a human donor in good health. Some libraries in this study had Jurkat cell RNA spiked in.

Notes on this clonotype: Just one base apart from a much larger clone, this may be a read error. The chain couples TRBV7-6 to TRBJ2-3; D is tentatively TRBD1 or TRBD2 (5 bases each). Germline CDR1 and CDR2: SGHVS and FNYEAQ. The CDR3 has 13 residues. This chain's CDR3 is CASSSEGLHTQCF. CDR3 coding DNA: TGTGCCAGCAGCTCAGAGGGGTTACATACGCAGTGTTTT. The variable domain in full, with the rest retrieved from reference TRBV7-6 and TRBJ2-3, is GAGVSQSPRYKVTKRGQDVALRCDPISGHVSLYWYRQALGQGPEFLTYFNYEAQQDKSGLPNDRFSAERPEGSISTLTIQRTEQRDSAMYRCASSSEGLHTQCFGPGTRLTVL.

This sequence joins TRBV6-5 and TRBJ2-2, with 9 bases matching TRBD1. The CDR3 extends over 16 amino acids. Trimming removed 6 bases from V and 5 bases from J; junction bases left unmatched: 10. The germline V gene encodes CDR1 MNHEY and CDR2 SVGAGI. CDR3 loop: CASSQSRTGETGELFF. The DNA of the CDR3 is TGTGCCAGCAGCCAATCTCGGACAGGGGAGACCGGGGAGCTGTTTTTT.

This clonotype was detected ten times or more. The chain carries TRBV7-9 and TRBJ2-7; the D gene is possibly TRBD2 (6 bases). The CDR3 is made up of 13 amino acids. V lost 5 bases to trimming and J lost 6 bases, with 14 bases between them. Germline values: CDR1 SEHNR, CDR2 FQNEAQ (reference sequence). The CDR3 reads CASSPSGGGEQYF. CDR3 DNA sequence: TGTGCCAGCAGCCCGTCCGGGGGAGGCGAGCAGTACTTC.

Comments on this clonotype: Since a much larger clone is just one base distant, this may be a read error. CDR3: CAGSQSEGSYEQYF. The DNA for the CDR3 is TGCGCCGGCAGCCAAAGCGAAGGTTCCTACGAGCAGTACTTC. The V and J genes are TRBV4-3 and TRBJ2-7; no clear D. Germline loops: CDR1 LGHNA, CDR2 YSLEER. CDR3 length: 14 amino acids.

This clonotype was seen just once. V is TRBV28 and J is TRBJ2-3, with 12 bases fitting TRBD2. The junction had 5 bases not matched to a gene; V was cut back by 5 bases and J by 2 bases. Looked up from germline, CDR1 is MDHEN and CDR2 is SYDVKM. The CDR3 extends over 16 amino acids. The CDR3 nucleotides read TGTGCCAGCAGTCATCTAGCGGGAGGGCTCACAGATACGCAGTATTTT. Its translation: CASSHLAGGLTDTQYF.

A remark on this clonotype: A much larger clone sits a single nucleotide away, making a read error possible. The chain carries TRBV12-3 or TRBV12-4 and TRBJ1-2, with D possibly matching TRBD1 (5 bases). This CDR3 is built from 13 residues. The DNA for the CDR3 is TGTGCCAGCAGTGATGAGGGACCCTATGGCTGCACCTTC. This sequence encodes CASSDEGPYGCTF.

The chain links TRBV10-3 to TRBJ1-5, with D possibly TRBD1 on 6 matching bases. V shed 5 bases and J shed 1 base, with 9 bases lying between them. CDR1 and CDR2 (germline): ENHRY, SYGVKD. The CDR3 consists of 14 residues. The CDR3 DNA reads TGTGCCATCAGTCCCGGACAGAGCAATCAGCCCCAGCATTTT. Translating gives CAISPGQSNQPQHF.

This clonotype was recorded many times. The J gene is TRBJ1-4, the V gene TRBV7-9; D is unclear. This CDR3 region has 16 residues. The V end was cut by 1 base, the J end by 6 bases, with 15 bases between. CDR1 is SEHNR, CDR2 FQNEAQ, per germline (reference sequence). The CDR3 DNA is TGTGCCAGCAGCTTAGAAGTTGGAGGGTTTGATGAAAAACTGTTTTTT. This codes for CASSLEVGGFDEKLFF.

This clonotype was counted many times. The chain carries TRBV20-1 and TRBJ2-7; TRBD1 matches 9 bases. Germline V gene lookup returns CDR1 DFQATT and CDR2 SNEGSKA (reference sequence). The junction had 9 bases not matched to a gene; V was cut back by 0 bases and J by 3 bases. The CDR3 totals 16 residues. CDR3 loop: CSARDLLGQGDYEQYF. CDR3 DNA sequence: TGCAGTGCTAGAGATCTCCTGGGACAGGGAGACTACGAGCAGTACTTC.

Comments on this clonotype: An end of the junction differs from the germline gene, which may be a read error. CDR3 DNA: TGTGCCGGCAGCGTAGGGCGGGGGGCGGATACGCAGTATTTT. Amino acids: CAGSVGRGADTQYF. This chain links TRBV9 with TRBJ2-3; 8 nucleotides line up with TRBD2. Germline V gene data show CDR1 as SGDLS and CDR2 as YYNGEE. CDR3 length: 14 amino acids.

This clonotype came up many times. CDR3 sequence: CASSLVGEVAYNEQFF. CDR3 nucleotide sequence: TGTGCCAGCAGTTTAGTAGGGGAGGTCGCCTACAATGAGCAGTTCTTC. V is TRBV27 and J is TRBJ2-1; the D gene is possibly TRBD2 (6 bases). The CDR3 consists of 16 residues. Trimming removed 2 bases from V and 2 bases from J, with 13 bases in between. CDR1 is MNHEY and CDR2 is SMNVEV in the germline V gene (reference sequence).

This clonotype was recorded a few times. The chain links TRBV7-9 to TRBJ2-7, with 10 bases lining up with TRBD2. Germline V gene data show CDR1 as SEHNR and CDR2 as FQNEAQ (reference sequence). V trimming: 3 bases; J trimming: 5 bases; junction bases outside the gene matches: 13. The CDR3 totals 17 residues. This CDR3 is CASSFPSGGAYNHEQYF. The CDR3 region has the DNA TGTGCCAGCAGCTTTCCCAGCGGGGGGGCCTACAACCACGAGCAGTACTTC.

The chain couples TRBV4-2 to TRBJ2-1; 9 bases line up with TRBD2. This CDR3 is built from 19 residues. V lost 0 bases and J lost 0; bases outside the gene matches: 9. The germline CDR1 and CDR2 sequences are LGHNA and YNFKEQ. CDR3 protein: CASSQDPIYSGSSYNEQFF. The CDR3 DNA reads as TGTGCCAGCAGCCAAGACCCTATTTATAGCGGGAGCTCCTACAATGAGCAGTTCTTC.

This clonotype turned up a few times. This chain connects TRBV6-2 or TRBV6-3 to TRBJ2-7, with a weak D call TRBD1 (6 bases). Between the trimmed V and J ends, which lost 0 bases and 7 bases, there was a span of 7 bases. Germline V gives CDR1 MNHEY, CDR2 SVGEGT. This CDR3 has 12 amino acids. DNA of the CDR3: TGTGCCAGCAGTTACTCGGGACAAGAGCAGTACTTC. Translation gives CASSYSGQEQYF.

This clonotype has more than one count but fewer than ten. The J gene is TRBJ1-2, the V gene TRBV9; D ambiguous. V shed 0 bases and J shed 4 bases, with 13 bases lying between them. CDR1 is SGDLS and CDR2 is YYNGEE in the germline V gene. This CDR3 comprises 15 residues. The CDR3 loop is CASSVEGQESYGYTF. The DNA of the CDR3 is TGTGCCAGCAGCGTAGAAGGGCAGGAAAGCTATGGCTACACCTTC.

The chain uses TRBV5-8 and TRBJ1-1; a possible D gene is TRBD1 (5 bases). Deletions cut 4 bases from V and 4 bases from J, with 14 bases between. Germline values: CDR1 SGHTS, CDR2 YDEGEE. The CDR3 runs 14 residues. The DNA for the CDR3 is TGTGCCAGCAGCATCCGCAGGGACGGCACTGAAGCTTTCTTT. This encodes CASSIRRDGTEAFF. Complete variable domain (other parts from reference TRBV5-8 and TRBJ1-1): EAGVTQSPTHLIKTRGQQATLRCSPISGHTSVYWYQQALGLGLQFLLWYDEGEERNRGNFPPRFSGRQFPNYSSELNVNALELEDSALYLCASSIRRDGTEAFFGQGTRLTVV.

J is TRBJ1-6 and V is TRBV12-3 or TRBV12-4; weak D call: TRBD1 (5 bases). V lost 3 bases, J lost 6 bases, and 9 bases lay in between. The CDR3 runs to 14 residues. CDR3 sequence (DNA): TGTGCCAGCAGTTTCGGCGGGGGTAATTCACCCCTCCACTTT. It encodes CASSFGGGNSPLHF.

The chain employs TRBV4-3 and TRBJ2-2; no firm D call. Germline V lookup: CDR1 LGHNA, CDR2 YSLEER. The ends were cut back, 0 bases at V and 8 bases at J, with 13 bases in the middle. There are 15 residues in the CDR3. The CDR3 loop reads CASSQDLGGSGELFF. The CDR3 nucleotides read TGCGCCAGCAGCCAAGATCTGGGTGGATCGGGGGAGCTGTTTTTT.

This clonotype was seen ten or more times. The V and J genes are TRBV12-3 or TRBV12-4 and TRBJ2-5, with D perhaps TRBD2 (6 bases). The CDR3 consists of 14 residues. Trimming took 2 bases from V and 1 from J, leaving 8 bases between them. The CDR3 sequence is CASSLIAAQETQYF. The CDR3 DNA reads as TGTGCCAGCAGTTTAATAGCGGCCCAAGAGACCCAGTACTTC.

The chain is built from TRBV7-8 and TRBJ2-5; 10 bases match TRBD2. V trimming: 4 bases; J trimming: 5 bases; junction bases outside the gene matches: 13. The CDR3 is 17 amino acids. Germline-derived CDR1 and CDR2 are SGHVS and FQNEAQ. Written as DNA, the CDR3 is TGTGCCAGCAGCTCAGGGACTAGCGCATACGGTGGGGAGACCCAGTACTTC. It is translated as CASSSGTSAYGGETQYF.

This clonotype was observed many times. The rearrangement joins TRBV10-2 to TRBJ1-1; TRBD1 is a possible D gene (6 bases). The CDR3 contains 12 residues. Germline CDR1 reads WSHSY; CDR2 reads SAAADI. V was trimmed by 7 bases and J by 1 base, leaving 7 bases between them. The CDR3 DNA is TGCGCCAGCACGGACAGGAACACTGAAGCTTTCTTT. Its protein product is CASTDRNTEAFF.

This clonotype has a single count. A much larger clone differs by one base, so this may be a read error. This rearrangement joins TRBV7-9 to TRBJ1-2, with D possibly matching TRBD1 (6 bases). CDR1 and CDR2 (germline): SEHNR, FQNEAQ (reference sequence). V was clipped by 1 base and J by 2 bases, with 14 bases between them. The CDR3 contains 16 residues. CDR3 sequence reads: CASSLVSFDRNYGYTF. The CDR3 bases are TGTGCCAGCAGCTTAGTGTCGTTTGACAGGAACTATGGCTACACCTTC.

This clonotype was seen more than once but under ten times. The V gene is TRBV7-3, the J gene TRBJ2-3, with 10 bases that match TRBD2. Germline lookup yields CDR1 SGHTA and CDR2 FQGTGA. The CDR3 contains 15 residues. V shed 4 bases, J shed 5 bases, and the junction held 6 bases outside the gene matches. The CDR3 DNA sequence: TGTGCCAGCAGCTCTAGCGGGAGTGTTGGAGATACGCAGTATTTT. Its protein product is CASSSSGSVGDTQYF. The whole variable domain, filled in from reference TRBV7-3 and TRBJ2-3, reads GAGVSQTPSNKVTEKGKYVELRCDPISGHTALYWYRQSLGQGPEFLIYFQGTGAADDSGLPNDRFFAVRPEGSVSTLKIQRTERGDSAVYLCASSSSGSVGDTQYFGPGTRLTVL.

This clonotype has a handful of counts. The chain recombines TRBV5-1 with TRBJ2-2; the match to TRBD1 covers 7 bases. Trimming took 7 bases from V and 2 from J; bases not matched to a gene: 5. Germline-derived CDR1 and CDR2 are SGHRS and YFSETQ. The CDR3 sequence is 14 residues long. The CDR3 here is CASGTALNTGELFF. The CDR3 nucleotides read TGCGCCAGCGGGACAGCCCTAAACACCGGGGAGCTGTTTTTT.

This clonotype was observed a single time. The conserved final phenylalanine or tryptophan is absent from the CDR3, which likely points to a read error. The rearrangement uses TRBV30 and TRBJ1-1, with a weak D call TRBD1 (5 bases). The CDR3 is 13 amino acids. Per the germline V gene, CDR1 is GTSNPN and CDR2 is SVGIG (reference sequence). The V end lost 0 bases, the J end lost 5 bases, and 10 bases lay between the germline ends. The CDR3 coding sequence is TGTGCCTGGAGTGTACTGGGGGGTACTGAAGCTTTCCTT. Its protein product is CAWSVLGGTEAFL.

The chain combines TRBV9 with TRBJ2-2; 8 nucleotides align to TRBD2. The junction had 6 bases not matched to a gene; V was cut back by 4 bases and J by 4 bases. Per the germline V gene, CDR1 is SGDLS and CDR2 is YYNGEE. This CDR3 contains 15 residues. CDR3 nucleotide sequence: TGTGCCAGCAGCCCCGAGGGACTAGGCACCGGGGAGCTGTTTTTT. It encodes CASSPEGLGTGELFF. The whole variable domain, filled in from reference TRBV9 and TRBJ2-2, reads DSGVTQTPKHLITATGQRVTLRCSPRSGDLSVYWYQQSLDQGLQFLIQYYNGEERAKGNILERFSAQQFPDLHSELNLSSLELGDSALYFCASSPEGLGTGELFFGEGSRLTVL.

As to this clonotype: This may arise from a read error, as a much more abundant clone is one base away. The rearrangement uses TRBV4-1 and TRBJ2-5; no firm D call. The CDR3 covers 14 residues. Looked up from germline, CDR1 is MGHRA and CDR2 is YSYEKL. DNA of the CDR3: TGCGCCAGCGGCCAAGACCCGTACCAAGAGACCCAGTACTTC. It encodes CASGQDPYQETQYF.